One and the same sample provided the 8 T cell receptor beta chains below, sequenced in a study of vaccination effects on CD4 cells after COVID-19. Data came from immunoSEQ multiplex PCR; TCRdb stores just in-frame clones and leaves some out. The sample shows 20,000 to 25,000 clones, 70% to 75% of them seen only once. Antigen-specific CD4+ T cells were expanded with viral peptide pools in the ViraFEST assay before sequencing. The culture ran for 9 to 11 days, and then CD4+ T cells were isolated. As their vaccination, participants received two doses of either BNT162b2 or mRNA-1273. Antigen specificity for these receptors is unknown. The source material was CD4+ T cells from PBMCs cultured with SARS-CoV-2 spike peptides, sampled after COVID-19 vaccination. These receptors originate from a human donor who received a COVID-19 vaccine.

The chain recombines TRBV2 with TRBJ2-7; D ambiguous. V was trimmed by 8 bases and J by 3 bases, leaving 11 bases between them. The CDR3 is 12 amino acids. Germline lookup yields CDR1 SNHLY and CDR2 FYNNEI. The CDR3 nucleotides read TGTGCCAGCCCGACTCGGGTCTACGAGCAGTACTTC. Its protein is CASPTRVYEQYF.

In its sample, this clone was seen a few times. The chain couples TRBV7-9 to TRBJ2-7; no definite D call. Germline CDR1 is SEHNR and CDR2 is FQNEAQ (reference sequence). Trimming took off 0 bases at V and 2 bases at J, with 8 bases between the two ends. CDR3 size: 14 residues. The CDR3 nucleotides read TGTGCCAGCAGCTTAGCTCAGGTACCCTACGAGCAGTACTTC. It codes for CASSLAQVPYEQYF. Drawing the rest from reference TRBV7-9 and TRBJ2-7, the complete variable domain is DTGVSQNPRHKITKRGQNVTFRCDPISEHNRLYWYRQTLGQGPEFLTYFQNEAQLEKSRLLSDRFSAERPKGSFSTLEIQRTEQGDSAMYLCASSLAQVPYEQYFGPGTRLTVT.

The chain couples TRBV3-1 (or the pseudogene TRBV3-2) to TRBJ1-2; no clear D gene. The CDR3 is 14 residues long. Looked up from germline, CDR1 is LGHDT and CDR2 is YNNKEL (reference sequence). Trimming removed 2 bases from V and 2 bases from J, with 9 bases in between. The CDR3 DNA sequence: TGTGCCAGCAGCCAATGGGAAGTCAACTATGGCTACACCTTC. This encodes CASSQWEVNYGYTF.

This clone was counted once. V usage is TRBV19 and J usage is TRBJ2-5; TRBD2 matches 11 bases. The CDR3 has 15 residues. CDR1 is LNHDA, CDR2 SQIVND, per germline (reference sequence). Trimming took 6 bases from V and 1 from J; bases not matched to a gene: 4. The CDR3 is CASRSGTSGQETQYF. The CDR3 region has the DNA TGTGCCAGTAGATCCGGGACTAGCGGCCAAGAGACCCAGTACTTC.

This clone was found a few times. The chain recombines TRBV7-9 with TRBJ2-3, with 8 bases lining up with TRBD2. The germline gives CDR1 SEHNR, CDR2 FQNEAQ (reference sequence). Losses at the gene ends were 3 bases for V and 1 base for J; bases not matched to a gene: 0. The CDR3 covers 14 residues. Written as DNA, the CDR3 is TGTGCCAGCAGCTTCGGGGGGGGCACAGATACGCAGTATTTT. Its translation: CASSFGGGTDTQYF. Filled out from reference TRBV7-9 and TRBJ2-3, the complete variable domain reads DTGVSQNPRHKITKRGQNVTFRCDPISEHNRLYWYRQTLGQGPEFLTYFQNEAQLEKSRLLSDRFSAERPKGSFSTLEIQRTEQGDSAMYLCASSFGGGTDTQYFGPGTRLTVL.

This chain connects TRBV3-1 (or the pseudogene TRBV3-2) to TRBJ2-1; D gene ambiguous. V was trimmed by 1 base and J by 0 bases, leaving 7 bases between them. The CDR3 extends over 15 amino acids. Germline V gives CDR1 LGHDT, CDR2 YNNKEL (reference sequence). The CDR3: CASSQVMSSYNEQFF. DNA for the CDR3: TGTGCCAGCAGCCAAGTTATGAGCTCCTACAATGAGCAGTTCTTC.

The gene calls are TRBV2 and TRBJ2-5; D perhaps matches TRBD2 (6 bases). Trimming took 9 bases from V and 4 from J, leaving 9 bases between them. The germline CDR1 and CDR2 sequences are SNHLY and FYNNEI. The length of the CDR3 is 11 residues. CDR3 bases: TGTGCCAGTAGCGGTAGAGAGACCCAGTACTTC. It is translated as CASSGRETQYF.

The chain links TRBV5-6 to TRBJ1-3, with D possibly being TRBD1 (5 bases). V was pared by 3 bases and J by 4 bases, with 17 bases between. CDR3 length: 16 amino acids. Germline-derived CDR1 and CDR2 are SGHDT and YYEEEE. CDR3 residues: CASSWGEGRSGNTIYF. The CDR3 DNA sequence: TGTGCCAGCAGCTGGGGGGAAGGGAGGTCCGGAAACACCATATATTTT.